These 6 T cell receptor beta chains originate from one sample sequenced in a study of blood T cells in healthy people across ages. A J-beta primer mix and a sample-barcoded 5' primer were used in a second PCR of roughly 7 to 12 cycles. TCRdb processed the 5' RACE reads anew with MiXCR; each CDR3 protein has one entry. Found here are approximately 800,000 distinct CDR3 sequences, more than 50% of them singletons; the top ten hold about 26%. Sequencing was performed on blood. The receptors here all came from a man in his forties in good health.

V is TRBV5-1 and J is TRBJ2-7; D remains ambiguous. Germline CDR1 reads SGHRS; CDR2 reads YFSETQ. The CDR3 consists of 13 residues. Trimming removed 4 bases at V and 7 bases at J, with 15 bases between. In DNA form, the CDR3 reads TGCGCCAGCAGCGCGGACCCACTCGGTGAGCAGTACTTC. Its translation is CASSADPLGEQYF. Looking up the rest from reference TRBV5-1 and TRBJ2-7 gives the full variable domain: KAGVTQTPRYLIKTRGQQVTLSCSPISGHRSVSWYQQTPGQGLQFLFEYFSETQRNKGNFPGRFSGRQFSNSRSEMNVSTLELGDSALYLCASSADPLGEQYFGPGTRLTVT.

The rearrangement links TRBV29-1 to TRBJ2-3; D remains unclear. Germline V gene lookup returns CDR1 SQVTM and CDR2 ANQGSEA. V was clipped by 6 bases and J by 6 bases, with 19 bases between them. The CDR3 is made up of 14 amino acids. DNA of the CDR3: TGCAGCGTCGTCCCCGCAAATATGCCGGATACGCAGTATTTT. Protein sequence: CSVVPANMPDTQYF.

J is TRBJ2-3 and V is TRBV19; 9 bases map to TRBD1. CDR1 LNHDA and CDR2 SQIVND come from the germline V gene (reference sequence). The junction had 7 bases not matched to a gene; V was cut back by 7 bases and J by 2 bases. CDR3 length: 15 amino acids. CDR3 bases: TGTGCCAGTAATCCGGGACAGGGTTTCACAGATACGCAGTATTTT. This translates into CASNPGQGFTDTQYF.

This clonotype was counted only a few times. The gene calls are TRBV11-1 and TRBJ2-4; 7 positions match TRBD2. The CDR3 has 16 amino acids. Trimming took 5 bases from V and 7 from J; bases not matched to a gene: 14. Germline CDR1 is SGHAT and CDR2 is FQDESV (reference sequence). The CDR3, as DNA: TGTGCCAGCAGCAACCCCGGGACTACGGGCAAGAACATTCAGTACTTC. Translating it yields CASSNPGTTGKNIQYF.

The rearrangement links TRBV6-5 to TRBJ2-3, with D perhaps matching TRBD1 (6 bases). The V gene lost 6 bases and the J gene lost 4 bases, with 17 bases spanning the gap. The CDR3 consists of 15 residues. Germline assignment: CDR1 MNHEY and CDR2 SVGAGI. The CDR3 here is CASSLDRRLADTQYF. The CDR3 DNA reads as TGTGCCAGCAGCCTAGACAGGAGACTTGCAGATACGCAGTATTTT.

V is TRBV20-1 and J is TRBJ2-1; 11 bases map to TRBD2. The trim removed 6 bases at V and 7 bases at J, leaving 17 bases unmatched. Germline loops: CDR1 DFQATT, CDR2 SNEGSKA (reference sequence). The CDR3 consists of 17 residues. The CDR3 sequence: CSANPALAGGPENEQFF. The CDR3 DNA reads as TGCAGTGCAAACCCGGCGTTAGCGGGAGGGCCGGAGAATGAGCAGTTCTTC.